These 2 T cell receptor beta chains share one sample of origin, sequenced in a study of early stage breast cancer tumors. The repertoire was sequenced with immunoSEQ multiplex PCR; TCRdb's copy has only in-frame clones and lacks some. The table has 45,000 to 60,000 clones, 83% seen once; the top ten hold 1.1% to 1.5%. The source material was blood. These receptors originate from a person aged 45 to 60 with breast cancer.

The rearrangement joins TRBV19 to TRBJ1-1; 11 nucleotides match TRBD1. From germline, CDR1 is LNHDA and CDR2 SQIVND (reference sequence). CDR3 size: 16 residues. Trimming at V came to 5 bases and at J to 0 bases, leaving 5 bases not matched to a gene. The DNA for the CDR3 is TGTGCCAGTAGTTTGGGACAGGGGGGAATGAACACTGAAGCTTTCTTT. It is translated as CASSLGQGGMNTEAFF.

The chain recombines TRBV6-6 with TRBJ1-1; 8 positions match TRBD1. The CDR3 is 16 residues long. The germline CDR1 and CDR2 sequences are MNHNY and SVGAGI (reference sequence). Germline trimming cut 2 bases from V and 6 bases from J; bases unmatched to any gene: 11. CDR3 region: CASSYTSGGGHPEAFF. The CDR3 nucleotides are TGTGCCAGCAGTTACACCTCAGGGGGCGGACACCCTGAAGCTTTCTTT.